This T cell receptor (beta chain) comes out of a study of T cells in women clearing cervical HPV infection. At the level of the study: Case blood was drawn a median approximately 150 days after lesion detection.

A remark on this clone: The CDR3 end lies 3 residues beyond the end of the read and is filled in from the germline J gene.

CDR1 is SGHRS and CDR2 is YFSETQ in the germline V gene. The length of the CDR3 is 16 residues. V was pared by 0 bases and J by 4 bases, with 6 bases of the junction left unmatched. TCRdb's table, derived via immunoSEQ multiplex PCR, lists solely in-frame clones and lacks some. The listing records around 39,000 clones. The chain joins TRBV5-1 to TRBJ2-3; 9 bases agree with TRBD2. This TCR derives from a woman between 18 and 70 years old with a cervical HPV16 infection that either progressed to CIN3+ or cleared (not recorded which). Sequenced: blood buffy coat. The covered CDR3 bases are TGCGCCAGCAGCTTGGCCGAAAGCGGGAGGTCAGATACG. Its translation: CASSLAESGRSDT. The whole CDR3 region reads CASSLAESGRSDTQYF.